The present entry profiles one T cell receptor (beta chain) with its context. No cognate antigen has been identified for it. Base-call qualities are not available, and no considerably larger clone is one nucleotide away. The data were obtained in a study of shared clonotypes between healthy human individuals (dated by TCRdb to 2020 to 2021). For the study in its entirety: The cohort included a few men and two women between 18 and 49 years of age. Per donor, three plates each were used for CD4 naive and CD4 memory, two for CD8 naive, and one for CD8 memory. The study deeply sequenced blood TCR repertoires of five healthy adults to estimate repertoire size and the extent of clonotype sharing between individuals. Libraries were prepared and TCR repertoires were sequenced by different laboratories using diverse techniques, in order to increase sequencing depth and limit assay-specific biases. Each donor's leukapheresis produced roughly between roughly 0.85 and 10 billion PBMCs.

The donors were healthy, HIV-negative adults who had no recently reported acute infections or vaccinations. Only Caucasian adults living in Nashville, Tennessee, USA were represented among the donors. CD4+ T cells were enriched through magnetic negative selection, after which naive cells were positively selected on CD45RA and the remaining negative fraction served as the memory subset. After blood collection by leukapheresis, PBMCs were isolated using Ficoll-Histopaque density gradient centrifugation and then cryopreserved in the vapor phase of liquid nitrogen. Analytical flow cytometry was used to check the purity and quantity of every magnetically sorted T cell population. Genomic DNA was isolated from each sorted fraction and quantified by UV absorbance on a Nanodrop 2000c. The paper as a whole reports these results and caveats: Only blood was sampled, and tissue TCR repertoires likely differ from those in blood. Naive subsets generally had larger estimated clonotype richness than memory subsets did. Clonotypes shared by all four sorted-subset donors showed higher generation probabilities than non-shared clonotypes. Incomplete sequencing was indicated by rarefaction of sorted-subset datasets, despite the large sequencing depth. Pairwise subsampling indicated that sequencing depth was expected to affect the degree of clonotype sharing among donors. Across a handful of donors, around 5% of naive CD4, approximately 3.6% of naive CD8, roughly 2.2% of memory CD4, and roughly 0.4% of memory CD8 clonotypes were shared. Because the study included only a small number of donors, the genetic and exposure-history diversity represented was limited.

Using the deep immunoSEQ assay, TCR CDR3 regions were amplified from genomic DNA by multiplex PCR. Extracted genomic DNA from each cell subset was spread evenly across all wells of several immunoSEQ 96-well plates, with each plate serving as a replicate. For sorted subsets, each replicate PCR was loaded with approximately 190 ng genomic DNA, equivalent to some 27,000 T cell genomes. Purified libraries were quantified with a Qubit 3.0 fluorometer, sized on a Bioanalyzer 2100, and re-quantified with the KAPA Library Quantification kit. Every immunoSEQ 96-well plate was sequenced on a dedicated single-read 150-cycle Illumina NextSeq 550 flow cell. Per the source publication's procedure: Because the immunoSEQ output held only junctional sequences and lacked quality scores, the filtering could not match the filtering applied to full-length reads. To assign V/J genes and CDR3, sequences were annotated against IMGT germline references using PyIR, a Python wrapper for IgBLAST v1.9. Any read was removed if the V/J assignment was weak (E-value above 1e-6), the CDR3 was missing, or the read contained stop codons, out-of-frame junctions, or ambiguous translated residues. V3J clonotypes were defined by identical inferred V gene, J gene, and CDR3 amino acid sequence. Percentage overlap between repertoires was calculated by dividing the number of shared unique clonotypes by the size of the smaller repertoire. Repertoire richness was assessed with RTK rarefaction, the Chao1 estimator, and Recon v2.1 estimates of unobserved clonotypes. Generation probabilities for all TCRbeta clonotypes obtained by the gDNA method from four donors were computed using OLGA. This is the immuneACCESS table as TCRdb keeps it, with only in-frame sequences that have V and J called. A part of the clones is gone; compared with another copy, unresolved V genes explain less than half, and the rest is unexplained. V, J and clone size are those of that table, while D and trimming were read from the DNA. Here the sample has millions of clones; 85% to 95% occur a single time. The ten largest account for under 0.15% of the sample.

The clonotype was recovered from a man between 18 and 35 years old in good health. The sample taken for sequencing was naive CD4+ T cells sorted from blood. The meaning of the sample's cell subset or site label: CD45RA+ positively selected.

The CDR3 here reads CASSMGTAGNTIYF. The sequenced DNA is TGTGCCAGCAGCATGGGGACCGCTGGAAACACCATATATTTT. Recombination linked TRBV7-8 to TRBJ1-3; a tentative D match to TRBD1 spans 5 bases. The CDR3 starts with the cysteine, ends with the phenylalanine, and has 14 residues. Only the CDR3 region is kept as DNA, spanning 42 bases read in frame from base 1. The trim is 5 bases for V and 2 bases for J, with a gap of 10 bases between the germline ends. From the germline V gene, CDR1 is SGHVS and CDR2 is FQNEAQ.